The source of this TCR beta chain is a study of immune reconstitution after stem cell transplant in scleroderma (TCRdb year 2017). Relative to germline, V is 7 bases shorter and J is 9 bases shorter, with 25 bases between their ends. CDR1 and CDR2 are read off the germline V gene as SQVTM and ANQGSEA. The CDR3 numbers 14 residues from cysteine through phenylalanine. Of all the DNA, just the CDR3 is kept, 42 bases in frame from base 1. Library construction relied on RT-PCR. The data were produced on an Illumina MiSeq. The raw public reads went through TCRdb reprocessing: fastp at Q25, MiXCR clone calling, in-frame beta chains kept. Entries that share a CDR3 protein sequence are merged under the most common genes and DNA. This sample has fewer than 2,500 distinct CDR3 sequences in its table, and 8% to 9.5% of those were observed once. The top ten constitute over 20% of the sample. Concerning this clonotype itself: The antigen it binds to is not known. One base away lies a much larger clone, so this may be a sequencing read error.

The source is a male donor with systemic sclerosis. The material was obtained before or after autologous hematopoietic stem cell transplantation (not recorded which). This chain is built from TRBV29-1 and TRBJ2-7; TRBD1 is a weak D gene call, 6 bases matching. The DNA is as follows: TGCAGCGCCGGGAACCGGGGCAGGGGAGCCCGGCAGTACTTC. It translates as CSAGNRGRGARQYF.